The 27 T cell receptor beta chains listed next were all sequenced from one sample in a study of T cell repertoires in cytomegalovirus infection. TCRdb independently ran MiXCR on the reads; one entry per CDR3 protein. The table has about 310,000 distinct CDR3 sequences, roughly 25% seen once; the top ten hold approximately 12%. What these receptors recognize is not known. This specimen consisted of cultured PBMCs, obtained from culture after CMV antigen stimulation. These receptors were taken from a human donor in good health (CMV status not recorded). Some clones in this sample may be carry-over from other donors' samples.

The V and J genes are TRBV6-5 and TRBJ2-1; 10 nucleotides line up with TRBD1. The CDR3 spans 16 residues. Germline CDR1 and CDR2: MNHEY and SVGAGI. The junction had 11 bases not matched to a gene; V was cut back by 3 bases and J by 9 bases. This CDR3 reads CASSYFSGTGVSEQFF. In DNA, the CDR3 is TGTGCCAGCAGTTATTTTTCAGGGACAGGGGTGAGTGAGCAGTTCTTC.

Concerning this clonotype: Germline and junction disagree at one end, which may indicate a read error. DNA for the CDR3: TGTGCCAGCAGCTCCACAGCGACCACTGACGCTTTCTTT. This codes for CASSSTATTDAFF. This sequence joins TRBV7-2 and TRBJ1-1, with unresolved D. Germline CDR1 is SGHTA and CDR2 is FQGNSA. The CDR3 totals 13 residues.

The chain has TRBV12-3 or TRBV12-4 and TRBJ1-2, with 7 nucleotides matching TRBD1. J was trimmed by 1 base and V by 6 bases; bases with no gene match: 14. This CDR3 has 17 residues. The CDR3 spells CASSSDRAPSLNYGYTF. Here the CDR3 DNA reads TGTGCCAGCAGCTCCGACAGGGCCCCCTCCCTTAACTATGGCTACACCTTC.

This clonotype showed up many times. This chain uses TRBV7-6 with TRBJ2-7; maybe TRBD1 (5 bases). Germline CDR1 reads SGHVS; CDR2 reads FNYEAQ. Trimming stripped 0 bases from V and 3 bases from J, with 6 bases between. There are 13 residues in the CDR3. CDR3 in DNA: TGTGCCAGCAGCTTAGCAGGGGACTACGAGCAGTACTTC. Its translation: CASSLAGDYEQYF.

This chain joins TRBV5-6 and TRBJ1-1, with no clear D. The CDR3 loop spans 13 amino acids. Germline V lookup: CDR1 SGHDT, CDR2 YYEEEE. Trimming removed 4 bases at V and 1 base at J, with 8 bases between. This CDR3 reads CASSTRPNTEAFF. The DNA for the CDR3 is TGTGCCAGCAGCACGAGACCGAACACTGAAGCTTTCTTT.

The table lists this clonotype with many counts. The chain uses TRBV7-2 and TRBJ1-1, with D unresolved. The CDR3 runs 13 residues. V shed 3 bases and J shed 3 bases, with 8 bases lying between them. Germline loops: CDR1 SGHTA, CDR2 FQGNSA. This CDR3 reads CASSLAEYTEAFF. In nucleotides, the CDR3 is TGTGCCAGCAGCTTGGCAGAATACACTGAAGCTTTCTTT.

The rearrangement uses TRBV7-2 and TRBJ2-3; D possibly corresponds to TRBD2 (5 bases). The V gene's germline CDR1 is SGHTA and CDR2 FQGNSA. The CDR3 sequence is 15 residues long. Trimming shortened V by 5 bases and J by 7 bases, and 19 bases separated the two germline ends. CDR3 residues: CASSLSDSQLHTQYF. Written as DNA, the CDR3 is TGTGCCAGCAGCCTTAGCGATTCGCAATTGCATACGCAGTATTTT.

This clonotype showed up just a few times. The chain couples TRBV19 to TRBJ2-7; TRBD1 or TRBD2 may be the D gene (6 bases each). The germline gives CDR1 LNHDA, CDR2 SQIVND (reference sequence). The CDR3 has 15 residues. V lost 4 bases to trimming and J lost 2 bases, with 15 bases between them. DNA for the CDR3: TGTGCCAGTAGTAAAGAGACAGGACTAACCTACGAGCAGTACTTC. This encodes CASSKETGLTYEQYF.

This clonotype was counted between two and nine times. The J gene is TRBJ1-4, the V gene TRBV7-2, with TRBD1 matching 9 bases. Per the germline V gene, CDR1 is SGHTA and CDR2 is FQGNSA. With V trimmed by 2 bases and J by 7 bases, 8 bases remained unmatched. The length of the CDR3 is 16 residues. The CDR3 here is CASSLTGQGTGEKLFF. DNA for the CDR3: TGTGCCAGCAGCTTAACTGGACAGGGGACGGGTGAAAAACTGTTTTTT.

The V and J genes are TRBV6-6 and TRBJ1-3; D unclear. The V gene lost 5 bases and the J gene lost 9 bases, with 11 bases spanning the gap. The CDR3 has 12 residues. Looked up from germline, CDR1 is MNHNY and CDR2 is SVGAGI (reference sequence). CDR3 nucleotide sequence: TGTGCCAGCAGTACGACCCGGGGCACCATATATTTT. Residues: CASSTTRGTIYF.

The chain's CDR3 is CASSQDDYAGELFF. CDR3 DNA sequence: TGCGCCAGCAGCCAAGACGACTACGCCGGGGAGCTGTTTTTT. The V call is TRBV4-1, the J call TRBJ2-2, with D tentatively TRBD2 (5 bases). Per the germline V gene, CDR1 is MGHRA and CDR2 is YSYEKL. Deletions cut 0 bases from V and 6 bases from J, with 8 bases between. This CDR3 has 14 amino acids.

This clonotype was counted many times. The chain links TRBV12-3 or TRBV12-4 to TRBJ2-5, with D unclear. V was cut by 3 bases and J by 2 bases, with 7 bases left in between. The CDR3 runs 13 residues. The CDR3 sequence: CASSFVRQETQYF. CDR3 in DNA: TGTGCCAGCAGTTTTGTCAGGCAAGAGACCCAGTACTTC.

The rearrangement links TRBV19 to TRBJ2-5; no definite D call. The CDR3 extends over 14 amino acids. V was pared by 5 bases and J by 5 bases, with 15 bases between. The germline CDR1 and CDR2 sequences are LNHDA and SQIVND (reference sequence). The CDR3 DNA is TGTGCCAGTAGTTTGGACGTGGAGTGGGAGACCCAGTACTTC. Encoded protein: CASSLDVEWETQYF.

The rearrangement uses TRBV15 and TRBJ2-1; 14 bases match TRBD2. With V trimmed by 0 bases and J by 7 bases, 17 bases remained unmatched. Germline V gene data show CDR1 as LNHNV and CDR2 as YYDKDF (reference sequence). There are 21 residues in the CDR3. CDR3: CATSRDRHQKGLAGVGNEQFF. For the CDR3, the DNA is TGTGCCACCAGCAGAGATCGTCACCAAAAGGGACTAGCGGGAGTAGGTAATGAGCAGTTCTTC.

This clonotype has just a few counts. V and J are TRBV12-3 or TRBV12-4 and TRBJ2-1; no definite D call. V was pared by 3 bases and J by 5 bases, with 11 bases between. This CDR3 is 14 amino acids long. CDR3 protein: CASSFSSLDNEQFF. The CDR3 bases are TGTGCCAGCAGTTTTAGTAGTTTGGACAATGAGCAGTTCTTC.

The chain couples TRBV5-1 to TRBJ2-2, with 11 bases identical to TRBD1. The CDR3 covers 17 residues. V shed 5 bases and J 4 bases; nucleotides not matched to a gene: 10. Per germline, CDR1 SGHRS and CDR2 YFSETQ. CDR3 protein: CASRQSPGTGGTGELFF. CDR3 in DNA: TGCGCCAGCAGACAATCCCCTGGGACAGGGGGCACCGGGGAGCTGTTTTTT.

V gene TRBV2 combines with J gene TRBJ2-2, with TRBD1 identical over 8 bases. Germline V gene lookup returns CDR1 SNHLY and CDR2 FYNNEI. V lost 8 bases and J lost 0; bases outside the gene matches: 5. The CDR3 contains 15 residues. The CDR3 DNA sequence: TGTGCCAGCCTTATGGGACAGGCGAACACCGGGGAGCTGTTTTTT. It codes for CASLMGQANTGELFF.

This clonotype has a handful of counts. The chain has TRBV28 and TRBJ1-5; 7 nucleotides match TRBD1. The CDR3 has 12 residues. Germline trimming cut 11 bases from V and 5 bases from J; bases unmatched to any gene: 6. Germline assignment: CDR1 MDHEN and CDR2 SYDVKM. CDR3 region: CAGRQGDQPQHF. CDR3 in DNA: TGTGCCGGTAGACAGGGTGATCAGCCCCAGCATTTT.

The genes are TRBV28 and TRBJ1-2, with 7 positions matching TRBD1. CDR1 and CDR2 from the germline V gene are MDHEN and SYDVKM. Germline trimming cut 5 bases from V and 7 bases from J; bases unmatched to any gene: 16. The CDR3 sequence is 16 residues long. CDR3 residues: CASSTAGTDSFVGYTF. CDR3 nucleotides: TGTGCCAGCAGTACTGCCGGGACAGATAGCTTCGTTGGCTACACCTTC.

This clonotype has only a few counts. Here the CDR3 reads CASSLAGQRKNIQYF. The CDR3 region has the DNA TGTGCCAGCAGCTTAGCGGGACAGAGGAAAAACATTCAGTACTTC. The chain recombines TRBV7-2 with TRBJ2-4; 7 bases line up with TRBD1. J lost 4 bases, V lost 0 bases, and 3 bases had no gene match. This CDR3 spans 15 amino acids. Germline V gene sequence: CDR1 SGHTA, CDR2 FQGNSA.

CDR3: CASSSDDNEQFF. The CDR3 nucleotides read TGTGCCAGCAGCTCGGATGACAATGAGCAGTTCTTC. The chain has TRBV7-9 and TRBJ2-1, with no clear D. CDR1 SEHNR and CDR2 FQNEAQ come from the germline V gene (reference sequence). The V and J ends lost 4 bases and 5 bases respectively, with 6 bases between them. This CDR3 has 12 amino acids.

The table lists this clonotype with a few counts. V and J are TRBV28 and TRBJ1-1; maybe TRBD1 (5 bases). The CDR3 consists of 15 residues. V dropped 3 bases and J dropped 2 bases, with 13 bases sitting between them. Germline V lookup: CDR1 MDHEN, CDR2 SYDVKM. CDR3 DNA: TGTGCCAGCAGTTTTTTAGGGACGGTCAACACTGAAGCTTTCTTT. Translation gives CASSFLGTVNTEAFF.

The J gene is TRBJ1-6, the V gene TRBV27; 8 bases are a match to TRBD1. After removal of 1 base from V and 6 bases from J, the junction contained 2 bases not matched to a gene. Germline CDR1 is MNHEY and CDR2 is SMNVEV (reference sequence). The CDR3 is 15 amino acids. In DNA, the CDR3 is TGTGCCAGCAGTTTATGGGGACAGGTTAATTCACCCCTCCACTTT. Its protein product is CASSLWGQVNSPLHF.

There are many counts of this clonotype. Germline is not matched at one junction end, which may reflect a read error. V usage is TRBV7-2 and J usage is TRBJ2-7; 7 bases match TRBD2. The CDR3 has 11 residues. CDR1 SGHTA and CDR2 FQGNSA come from the germline V gene. CDR3 residues: CASSALAELVF. CDR3 in DNA: TGTGCCAGCAGCGCCCTAGCGGAACTAGTCTTC. Full variable domain (remainder filled in from reference TRBV7-2 and TRBJ2-7): GAGVSQSPSNKVTEKGKDVELRCDPISGHTALYWYRQSLGQGLEFLIYFQGNSAPDKSGLPSDRFSAERTGGSVSTLTIQRTQQEDSAVYLCASSALAELVFGPGTRLTVT.

The chain uses TRBV11-2 and TRBJ2-1, with TRBD2 identical over 13 bases. Trimming cost V 5 bases and J 8 bases; bases outside gene matches: 3. CDR3 length equals 14 residues. In germline, CDR1 is SGHAT, CDR2 FQNNGV. DNA of the CDR3: TGTGCCAGCAGCGGACTAGCGGGAGTCGATGAGCAGTTCTTC. This translates into CASSGLAGVDEQFF. The full variable domain, rest sourced from reference TRBV11-2 and TRBJ2-1, is EAGVAQSPRYKIIEKRQSVAFWCNPISGHATLYWYQQILGQGPKLLIQFQNNGVVDDSQLPKDRFSAERLKGVDSTLKIQPAKLEDSAVYLCASSGLAGVDEQFFGPGTRLTVL.

This clonotype was found many times. The J gene is TRBJ2-1, the V gene TRBV7-6; no clear D. The CDR3 totals 11 residues. V gave up 1 base and J gave up 9 bases, with 4 bases separating them. CDR1 SGHVS and CDR2 FNYEAQ come from the germline V gene. Written as DNA, the CDR3 is TGTGCCAGCAGCTTAGGAGTTGAGCAGTTCTTC. It codes for CASSLGVEQFF.

The sample holds many counts of this clonotype. The chain uses TRBV7-2 and TRBJ2-7; 7 bases align to TRBD2. J lost 6 bases, V lost 5 bases, and 16 bases had no gene match. In germline, CDR1 is SGHTA, CDR2 FQGNSA. The CDR3 loop spans 16 amino acids. The CDR3 sequence: CASSPMMREGQGEQYF. The CDR3 DNA reads TGTGCCAGCAGCCCGATGATGAGGGAGGGTCAGGGCGAGCAGTACTTC.